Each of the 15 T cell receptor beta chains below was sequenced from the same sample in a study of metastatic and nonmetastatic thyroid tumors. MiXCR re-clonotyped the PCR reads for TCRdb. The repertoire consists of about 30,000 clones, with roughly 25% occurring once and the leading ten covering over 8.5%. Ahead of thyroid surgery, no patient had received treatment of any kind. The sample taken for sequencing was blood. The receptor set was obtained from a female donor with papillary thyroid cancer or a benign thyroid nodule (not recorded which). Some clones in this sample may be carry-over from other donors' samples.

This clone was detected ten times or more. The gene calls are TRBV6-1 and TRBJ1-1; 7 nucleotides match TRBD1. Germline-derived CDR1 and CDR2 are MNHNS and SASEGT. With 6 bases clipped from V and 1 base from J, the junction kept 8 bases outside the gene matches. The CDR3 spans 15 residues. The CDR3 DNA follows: TGTGCCAGCAGAAGAGTCGGGACAGCGAACACTGAAGCTTTCTTT. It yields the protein CASRRVGTANTEAFF.

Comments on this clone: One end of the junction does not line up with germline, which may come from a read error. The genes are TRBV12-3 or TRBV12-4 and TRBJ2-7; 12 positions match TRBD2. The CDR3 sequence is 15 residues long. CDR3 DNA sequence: TGTGCCAGCAACGGACTAGCGGGAAGGTCCTACGAGCTGTACTTC. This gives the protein CASNGLAGRSYELYF.

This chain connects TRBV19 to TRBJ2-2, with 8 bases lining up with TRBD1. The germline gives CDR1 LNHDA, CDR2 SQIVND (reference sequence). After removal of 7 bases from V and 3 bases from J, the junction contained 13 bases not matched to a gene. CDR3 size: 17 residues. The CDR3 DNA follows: TGTGCCAGTATCCAGGGGACGACAGGGGCGGACACCGGGGAGCTGTTTTTT. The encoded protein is CASIQGTTGADTGELFF. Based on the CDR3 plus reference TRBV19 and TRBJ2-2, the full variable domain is DGGITQSPKYLFRKEGQNVTLSCEQNLNHDAMYWYRQDPGQGLRLIYYSQIVNDFQKGDIAEGYSVSREKKESFPLTVTSAQKNPTAFYLCASIQGTTGADTGELFFGEGSRLTVL.

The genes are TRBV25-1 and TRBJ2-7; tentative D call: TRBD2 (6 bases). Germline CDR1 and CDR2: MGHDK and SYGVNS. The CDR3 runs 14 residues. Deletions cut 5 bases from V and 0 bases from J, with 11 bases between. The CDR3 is CASSWRGVSYEQYF. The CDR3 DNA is TGTGCCAGCAGTTGGCGGGGAGTCTCCTACGAGCAGTACTTC.

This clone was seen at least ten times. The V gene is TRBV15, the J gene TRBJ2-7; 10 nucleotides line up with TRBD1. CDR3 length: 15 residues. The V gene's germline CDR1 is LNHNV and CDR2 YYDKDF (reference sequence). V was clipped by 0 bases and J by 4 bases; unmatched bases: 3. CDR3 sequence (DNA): TGTGCCACCAGCAGAGAACGGGACAGGGGTTACGAGCAGTACTTC. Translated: CATSRERDRGYEQYF.

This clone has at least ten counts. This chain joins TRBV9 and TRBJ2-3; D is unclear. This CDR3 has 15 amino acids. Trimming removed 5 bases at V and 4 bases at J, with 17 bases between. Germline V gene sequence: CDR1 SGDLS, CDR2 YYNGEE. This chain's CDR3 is CASSANPTAADTQYF. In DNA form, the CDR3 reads TGTGCCAGCAGTGCTAACCCAACTGCGGCAGATACGCAGTATTTT. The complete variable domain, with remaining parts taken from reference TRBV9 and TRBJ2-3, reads DSGVTQTPKHLITATGQRVTLRCSPRSGDLSVYWYQQSLDQGLQFLIQYYNGEERAKGNILERFSAQQFPDLHSELNLSSLELGDSALYFCASSANPTAADTQYFGPGTRLTVL.

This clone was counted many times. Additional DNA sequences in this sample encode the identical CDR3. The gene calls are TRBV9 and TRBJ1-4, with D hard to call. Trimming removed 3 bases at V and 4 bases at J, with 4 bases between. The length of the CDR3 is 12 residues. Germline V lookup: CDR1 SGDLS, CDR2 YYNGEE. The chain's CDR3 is CASSGSNEKLFF. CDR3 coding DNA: TGTGCCAGCAGCGGGAGTAATGAAAAACTGTTTTTT.

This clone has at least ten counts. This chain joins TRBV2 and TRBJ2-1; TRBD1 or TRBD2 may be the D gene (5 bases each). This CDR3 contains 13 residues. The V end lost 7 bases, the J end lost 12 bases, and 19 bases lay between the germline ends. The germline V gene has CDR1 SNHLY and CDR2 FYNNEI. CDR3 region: CASNDRDGVSQFF. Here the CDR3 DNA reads TGTGCCAGCAACGACCGGGACGGAGTATCGCAGTTCTTC.

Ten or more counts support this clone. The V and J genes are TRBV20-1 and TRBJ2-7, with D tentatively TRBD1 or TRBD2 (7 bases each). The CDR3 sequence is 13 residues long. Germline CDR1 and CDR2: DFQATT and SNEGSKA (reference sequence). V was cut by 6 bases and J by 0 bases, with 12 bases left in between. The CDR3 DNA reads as TGCAGTGCCAGGGGGGGCTACTCCTACGAGCAGTACTTC. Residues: CSARGGYSYEQYF.

The CDR3 loop reads CASSVLVGRGNEQFF. CDR3 DNA: TGTGCCAGCAGCGTTTTGGTGGGGAGGGGGAATGAGCAGTTCTTC. V usage is TRBV9 and J usage is TRBJ2-1; maybe TRBD2 (7 bases). Trimming took 2 bases from V and 7 from J, leaving 16 bases between them. This CDR3 contains 15 residues. Germline lookup yields CDR1 SGDLS and CDR2 YYNGEE.

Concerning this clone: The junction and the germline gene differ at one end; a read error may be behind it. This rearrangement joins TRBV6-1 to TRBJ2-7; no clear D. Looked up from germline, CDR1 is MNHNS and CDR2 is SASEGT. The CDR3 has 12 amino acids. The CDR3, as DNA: TGTGCCAGCACCCGACTCTCCTACGAGCACTGCTTC. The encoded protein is CASTRLSYEHCF.

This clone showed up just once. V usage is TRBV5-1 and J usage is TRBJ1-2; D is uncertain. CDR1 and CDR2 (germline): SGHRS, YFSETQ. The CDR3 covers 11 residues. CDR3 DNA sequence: TGCGGCCGCAGCGAAGAACAAGGCTACACCTTC. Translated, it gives CGRSEEQGYTF.

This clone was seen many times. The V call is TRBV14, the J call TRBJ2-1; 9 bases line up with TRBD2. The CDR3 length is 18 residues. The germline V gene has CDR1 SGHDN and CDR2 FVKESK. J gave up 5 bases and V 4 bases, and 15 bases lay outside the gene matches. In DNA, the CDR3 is TGTGCCAGCAGCCCACCCCTATACCGCGGGAGGGATCACAATGAGCAGTTCTTC. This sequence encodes CASSPPLYRGRDHNEQFF.

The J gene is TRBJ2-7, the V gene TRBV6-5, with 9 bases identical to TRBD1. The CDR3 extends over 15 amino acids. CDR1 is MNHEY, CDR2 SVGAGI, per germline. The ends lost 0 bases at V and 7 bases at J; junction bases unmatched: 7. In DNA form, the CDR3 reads TGTGCCAGCAGTTACTCGATAGGACAGGGGCGGGAGCAGTACTTC. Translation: CASSYSIGQGREQYF.

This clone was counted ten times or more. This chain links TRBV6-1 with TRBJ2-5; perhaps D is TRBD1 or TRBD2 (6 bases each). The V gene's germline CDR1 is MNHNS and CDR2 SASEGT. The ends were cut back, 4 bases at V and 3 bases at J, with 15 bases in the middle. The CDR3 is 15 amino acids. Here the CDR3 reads CASSALGGLEETQYF. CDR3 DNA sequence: TGTGCCAGCAGTGCTCTTGGGGGGCTGGAAGAGACCCAGTACTTC.